A single sample gave rise to the 21 T cell receptor beta chains below, sequenced in a study of response to subunit inactivated influenza vaccine. Each CDR3 protein is one row after TCRdb ran MiXCR on the RT-PCR reads. The table lists under 950,000 distinct CDR3 sequences, around 20% of them singletons, with 10% to 13% in the top ten. Sequencing was performed on PBMCs from blood, taken less than 6 days after vaccination. The receptor source for this set is a man aged 45 to 65 who received an inactivated influenza vaccine.

The CDR3 spells CASSLIADRGNEQFF. The CDR3 DNA reads as TGCGCCAGCAGCTTGATTGCGGACAGGGGCAATGAGCAGTTCTTC. The chain has TRBV5-1 and TRBJ2-1, with 9 bases identical to TRBD1. The V gene end was trimmed by 1 base and the J gene end by 6 bases; junction bases not matched to a gene: 5. The CDR3 spans 15 residues. The V gene's germline CDR1 is SGHRS and CDR2 YFSETQ.

This clonotype was seen a handful of times. The chain links TRBV5-1 to TRBJ2-3, with D uncertain. V was pared by 0 bases and J by 4 bases, with 15 bases between. Germline CDR1 and CDR2: SGHRS and YFSETQ. This CDR3 region has 16 residues. The CDR3 loop reads CASSLEWRFEADTQYF. CDR3 nucleotides: TGCGCCAGCAGCTTGGAGTGGCGGTTTGAGGCAGATACGCAGTATTTT.

This clonotype was detected a few times. The V and J genes are TRBV6-1 and TRBJ2-5; 7 positions match TRBD1. CDR3 size: 14 residues. The germline V gene encodes CDR1 MNHNS and CDR2 SASEGT. After removal of 5 bases from V and 5 bases from J, the junction contained 8 bases not matched to a gene. DNA for the CDR3: TGTGCCAGCAGTCTGACAGGGATTAGGGAGACCCAGTACTTC. Encoded protein: CASSLTGIRETQYF.

This rearrangement joins TRBV12-3 or TRBV12-4 to TRBJ2-3, with D hard to call. The germline V and J ends were trimmed by 3 bases and 6 bases, with 10 bases remaining between them. The CDR3 runs to 13 residues. CDR3 region: CASSFRTGDTQYF. CDR3 nucleotides: TGTGCCAGCAGTTTTCGGACGGGCGATACGCAGTATTTT.

The chain carries TRBV5-1 and TRBJ2-2; D is possibly TRBD1 (6 bases). Trimming removed 0 bases at V and 11 bases at J, with 11 bases between. The germline V gene encodes CDR1 SGHRS and CDR2 YFSETQ. CDR3 length: 13 residues. The CDR3 coding sequence is TGCGCCAGCAGCTTGGCTGGGACAATTGAGCTGTTTTTT. It is translated as CASSLAGTIELFF.

The J gene is TRBJ2-7, the V gene TRBV5-6; 13 nucleotides agree with TRBD2. CDR1 is SGHDT, CDR2 YYEEEE, per germline. The ends lost 4 bases at V and 4 bases at J; junction bases unmatched: 17. The CDR3 spans 19 residues. The CDR3 sequence is CASSIGPQTGTSGAYEQYF. The DNA for the CDR3 is TGTGCCAGCAGCATAGGCCCCCAAACCGGGACTAGCGGGGCATACGAGCAGTACTTC. Looking up the rest from reference TRBV5-6 and TRBJ2-7 gives the full variable domain: DAGVTQSPTHLIKTRGQQVTLRCSPKSGHDTVSWYQQALGQGPQFIFQYYEEEERQRGNFPDRFSGHQFPNYSSELNVNALLLGDSALYLCASSIGPQTGTSGAYEQYFGPGTRLTVT.

The DNA for the CDR3 is TGTGCCAGCTCACCACCAGGGTACCCGGCAGATACGCAGTATTTT. This sequence encodes CASSPPGYPADTQYF. This chain uses TRBV18 with TRBJ2-3; the D is unclear. This CDR3 is built from 15 residues. CDR1 KGHSH and CDR2 LQKENI come from the germline V gene. Trimming removed 0 bases from V and 4 bases from J, with 11 bases in between.

V gene TRBV30 combines with J gene TRBJ2-1; D could derive from TRBD1 or TRBD2 (6 bases each). Trimming took 2 bases from V and 9 from J, leaving 11 bases between them. Looked up from germline, CDR1 is GTSNPN and CDR2 is SVGIG (reference sequence). The CDR3 spans 12 residues. CDR3 coding DNA: TGTGCCTGGAGTCGGGGGCTGGGTGAGCAGTTCTTC. It translates to CAWSRGLGEQFF.

The chain employs TRBV7-2 and TRBJ2-2, with 11 bases lining up with TRBD2. Trimming removed 5 bases from V and 3 bases from J; junction bases left unmatched: 8. This CDR3 has 17 residues. Germline V lookup: CDR1 SGHTA, CDR2 FQGNSA. CDR3 DNA: TGTGCCAGCAGCCATCTTAAACTAGCGGGGGACACCGGGGAGCTGTTTTTT. Translating it yields CASSHLKLAGDTGELFF. The complete variable domain, with remaining parts taken from reference TRBV7-2 and TRBJ2-2, reads GAGVSQSPSNKVTEKGKDVELRCDPISGHTALYWYRQSLGQGLEFLIYFQGNSAPDKSGLPSDRFSAERTGGSVSTLTIQRTQQEDSAVYLCASSHLKLAGDTGELFFGEGSRLTVL.

This clonotype was seen a few times. This chain connects TRBV20-1 to TRBJ2-1; the match to TRBD2 covers 9 bases. The V gene's germline CDR1 is DFQATT and CDR2 SNEGSKA (reference sequence). The CDR3 covers 14 residues. With 0 bases clipped from V and 6 bases from J, the junction kept 3 bases outside the gene matches. This chain's CDR3 is CSARDSSGTNEQFF. The DNA of the CDR3 is TGCAGTGCTAGAGATTCTAGCGGGACCAATGAGCAGTTCTTC.

The V and J genes are TRBV18 and TRBJ2-3, with 7 bases matching TRBD1. This CDR3 comprises 15 residues. The germline V gene has CDR1 KGHSH and CDR2 LQKENI. The trim removed 4 bases at V and 4 bases at J, leaving 8 bases unmatched. The CDR3 loop reads CASSQWTGSADTQYF. Written as DNA, the CDR3 is TGTGCCAGCTCACAATGGACAGGAAGTGCAGATACGCAGTATTTT.

This clonotype was observed at least ten times. V usage is TRBV5-1 and J usage is TRBJ2-7; D remains ambiguous. Germline V lookup: CDR1 SGHRS, CDR2 YFSETQ. V was cut by 4 bases and J by 4 bases, with 21 bases left in between. The CDR3 has 16 amino acids. The CDR3 loop reads CASSRRASAKNYEQYF. CDR3 nucleotide sequence: TGCGCCAGCAGCCGCCGGGCGTCAGCAAAGAATTACGAGCAGTACTTC.

This clonotype was picked up many times. The rearrangement uses TRBV12-3 or TRBV12-4 and TRBJ2-7; the match to TRBD2 covers 10 bases. The CDR3 spans 15 residues. V trimming: 6 bases; J trimming: 1 base; junction bases outside the gene matches: 6. This CDR3 is CASSEASGGSYEQYF. The CDR3 DNA sequence: TGTGCCAGCAGCGAGGCTAGCGGGGGATCCTACGAGCAGTACTTC.

This clonotype was seen a handful of times. The chain recombines TRBV10-3 with TRBJ2-1, with D possibly being TRBD2 (6 bases). CDR1 ENHRY and CDR2 SYGVKD come from the germline V gene. This CDR3 has 16 amino acids. The ends were cut back, 0 bases at V and 1 base at J, with 10 bases in the middle. CDR3 DNA: TGTGCCATCAGTGAGTCGACGGGAGTTTCCTACAATGAGCAGTTCTTC. Residues: CAISESTGVSYNEQFF.

This clonotype was counted between two and nine times. The rearrangement links TRBV28 to TRBJ2-3; 12 nucleotides match TRBD2. From germline, CDR1 is MDHEN and CDR2 SYDVKM. The V segment lost 4 bases and the J segment 2 bases; nucleotides outside the gene matches: 7. The CDR3 sequence is 17 residues long. The CDR3 region is CASSSILAGGITDTQYF. DNA of the CDR3: TGTGCCAGCAGTTCGATTCTAGCGGGGGGGATCACAGATACGCAGTATTTT.

This clonotype was observed a handful of times. The chain is built from TRBV5-1 and TRBJ2-1; 7 bases are shared with TRBD1. This CDR3 has 15 amino acids. V shed 3 bases and J 1 base; nucleotides not matched to a gene: 4. Germline values: CDR1 SGHRS, CDR2 YFSETQ. CDR3 amino acids: CASSSGQVSYNEQFF. CDR3 bases: TGCGCCAGCAGCTCTGGACAGGTATCCTACAATGAGCAGTTCTTC.

This clonotype was detected only a few times. V gene TRBV6-5 combines with J gene TRBJ1-2; D remains ambiguous. V was clipped by 5 bases and J by 4 bases, with 5 bases between them. CDR1 MNHEY and CDR2 SVGAGI come from the germline V gene. This CDR3 comprises 11 residues. In DNA form, the CDR3 reads TGTGCCAGCAGTATGGCCTATGGCTACACCTTC. This gives the protein CASSMAYGYTF.

The table lists this clonotype with a few counts. In nucleotides, the CDR3 is TGCGCCAGCAGCTTTAATGGGGACACTGAAGCTTTCTTT. As protein: CASSFNGDTEAFF. V usage is TRBV5-1 and J usage is TRBJ1-1; no reliable D call. V lost 2 bases and J lost 3, with 8 bases in between. The CDR3 is made up of 13 amino acids. Looked up from germline, CDR1 is SGHRS and CDR2 is YFSETQ.

The genes are TRBV7-9 and TRBJ2-1, with 9 bases identical to TRBD2. The CDR3 has 15 amino acids. With V trimmed by 2 bases and J by 10 bases, 9 bases remained unmatched. Germline assignment: CDR1 SEHNR and CDR2 FQNEAQ (reference sequence). The CDR3, as DNA: TGTGCCAGCAGCTTAATGTCTAGCGGGGCTCCGGAGCAGTTCTTC. Amino acid sequence: CASSLMSSGAPEQFF.

The sample holds a few counts of this clonotype. V gene TRBV5-1 combines with J gene TRBJ1-6, with 9 bases matching TRBD1. With V trimmed by 4 bases and J by 10 bases, 12 bases remained unmatched. The CDR3 is made up of 16 amino acids. Germline CDR1 and CDR2: SGHRS and YFSETQ. The CDR3 sequence is CASSAKRTGVKSPLHF. CDR3 sequence (DNA): TGCGCCAGCAGCGCAAAAAGGACAGGGGTAAAATCACCCCTCCACTTT.

This clonotype was counted a few times. The V call is TRBV20-1, the J call TRBJ1-1; TRBD1 matches 8 bases. CDR3 length: 14 amino acids. The J segment lost 1 base and the V segment lost 3 bases, leaving 4 bases of the junction unmatched. In germline, CDR1 is DFQATT, CDR2 SNEGSKA (reference sequence). The CDR3 here is CSASNRGRNTEAFF. In DNA, the CDR3 is TGCAGTGCTAGCAACAGGGGGAGGAACACTGAAGCTTTCTTT.